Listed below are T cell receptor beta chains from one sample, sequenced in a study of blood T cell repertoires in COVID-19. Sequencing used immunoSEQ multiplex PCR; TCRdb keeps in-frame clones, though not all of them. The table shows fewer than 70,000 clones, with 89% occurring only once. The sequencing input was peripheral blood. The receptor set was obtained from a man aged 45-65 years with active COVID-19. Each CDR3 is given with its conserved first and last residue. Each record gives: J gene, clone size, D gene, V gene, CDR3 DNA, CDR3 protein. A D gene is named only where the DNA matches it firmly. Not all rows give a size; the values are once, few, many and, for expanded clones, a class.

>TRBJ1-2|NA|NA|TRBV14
TGTGCCAGCAGCCCTCGACAGGAAAATCCGTATGGCTACACCTTC
CASSPRQENPYGYTF
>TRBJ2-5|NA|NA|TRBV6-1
TGTGCCATGGGTGGGGGGGCCTATGAGACCCAGTACTTC
CAMGGGAYETQYF
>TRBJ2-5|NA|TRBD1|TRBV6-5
TGTGCCAGCAGTTACTCGACCAGGGGGCAAGAGACCCAGTACTTC
CASSYSTRGQETQYF
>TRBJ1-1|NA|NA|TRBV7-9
TGTGCCAGCAGCTCCCGTTCCACTGAAGCTTTCTTT
CASSSRSTEAFF
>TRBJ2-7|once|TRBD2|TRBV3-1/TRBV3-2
TGTGCCAGCAGCCTACTCCGACTAGCTCAAGAGCAGTACTTC
CASSLLRLAQEQYF
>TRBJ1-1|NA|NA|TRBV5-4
TGTGCCAGCAGCTTGGACAAGAACACTGAAGCTTTCTTT
CASSLDKNTEAFF
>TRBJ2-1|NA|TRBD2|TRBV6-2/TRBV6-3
TGTGCCAGCAGTCCCGGACTAGCGGGGGGGTTAGGGCAGTTCTTC
CASSPGLAGGLGQFF
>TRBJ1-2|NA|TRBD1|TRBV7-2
TGTGCCAGCAGCTTTACAGGGGATAGCAGCTACACCTTC
CASSFTGDSSYTF
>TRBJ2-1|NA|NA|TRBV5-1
TGCGCCAGCAGCTTGTCTAGTCGCAATGAGCAGTTCTTC
CASSLSSRNEQFF
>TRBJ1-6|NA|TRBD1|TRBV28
TGTGCCAGCACCCTTGGACAGGGGCGCTCACCCCTCCACTTT
CASTLGQGRSPLHF
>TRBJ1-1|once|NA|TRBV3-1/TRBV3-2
TGTGCCAGCAGCCAAGCAGGACTTGGGGCTTTCTTT
CASSQAGLGAFF
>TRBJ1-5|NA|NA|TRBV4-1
TGCGCCAGCAGCTCCCCTGAGAGCAATCAGCCCCAGCATTTT
CASSSPESNQPQHF
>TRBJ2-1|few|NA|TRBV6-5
TGTGCCAGCAGTTACTCGACAGGCGACAATGAGCAGTTCTTC
CASSYSTGDNEQFF
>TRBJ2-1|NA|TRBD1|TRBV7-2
TGTGCCAGCAGCTTAGTAACGGACGGGACAGCATTCTTC
CASSLVTDGTAFF
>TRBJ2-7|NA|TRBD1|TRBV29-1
TGCAGCGTTGAAGAGTCGGGACAGGGCTCCTACGAGCAGTACTTC
CSVEESGQGSYEQYF
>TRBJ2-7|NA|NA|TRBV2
TGTGCCAGCAGTGAAGCCTTACGGAGGCTTTCCTACGAGCAGTACTTC
CASSEALRRLSYEQYF
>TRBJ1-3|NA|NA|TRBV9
TGTGCCAGCAGCGTGGACAGCTCTGGAAACACCATATATTTT
CASSVDSSGNTIYF
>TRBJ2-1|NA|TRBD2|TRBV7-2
TGTGCCAGCAGCGATCCTAGCGGGGGCTACAATGAGCAGTTCTTC
CASSDPSGGYNEQFF
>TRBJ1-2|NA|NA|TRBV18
TGTGCCAGCTCACCAGGGGCGAGACCAGATCACTATGGCTACACCTTC
CASSPGARPDHYGYTF
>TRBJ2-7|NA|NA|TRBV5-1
TGCGCCAGCAGCTTTAGGTCAGGGGCGATGCCCTCCTACGAGCAGTACTTC
CASSFRSGAMPSYEQYF
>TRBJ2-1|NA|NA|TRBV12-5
TGTGCTAGTGGCCCACCAGGGGCCAATGAGCAGTTCTTC
CASGPPGANEQFF
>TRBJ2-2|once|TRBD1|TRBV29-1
TGCAGCGCAGACGGGGCCGGGACAGGGGGCGGCGGGGAGCTGTTTTTT
CSADGAGTGGGGELFF
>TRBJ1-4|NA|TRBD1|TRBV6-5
TGTGCCAGCAGTAATACAGGGGTGGCTAATGAAAAACTGTTTTTT
CASSNTGVANEKLFF
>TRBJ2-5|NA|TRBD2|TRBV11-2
TGTGCCAGCAGCTTAGAGCGGGGGGCCCGGGAGACCCAGTACTTC
CASSLERGARETQYF
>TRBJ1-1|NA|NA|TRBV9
TGTGCCAGCAGCGCCATACTACAGGTAAACACTGAAGCTTTCTTT
CASSAILQVNTEAFF
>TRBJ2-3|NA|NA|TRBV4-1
TGCGCCAGCAGCCAAGAAGGGGTAGGAGGGGGCAATACAGATACGCAGTATTTT
CASSQEGVGGGNTDTQYF
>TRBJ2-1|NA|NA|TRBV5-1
TGCGCCAGCAGCGGCTCGGGACACAGCTCCTACAATGAGCAGTTCTTC
CASSGSGHSSYNEQFF
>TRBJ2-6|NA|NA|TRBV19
TGTGCCAGTAGTATGAAGGCCAGGGGAGATGGGGCCAACGTCCTGACTTTC
CASSMKARGDGANVLTF
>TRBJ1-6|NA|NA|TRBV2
TGTGCCAGCCGAACCGGGACATCTGATTCACCCCTCCACTTT
CASRTGTSDSPLHF
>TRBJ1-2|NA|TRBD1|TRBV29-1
TGCAGCGTTGGTGGGACAGCTTCGTATGGCTACACCTTC
CSVGGTASYGYTF
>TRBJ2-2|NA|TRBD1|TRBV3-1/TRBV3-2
TGTGCCAGCAGCCACCGGACAGGGGGGAACGGGGAGCTGTTTTTT
CASSHRTGGNGELFF
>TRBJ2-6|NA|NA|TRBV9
TGTGCCAGCAGCACCAACAGGGCTGGGGCCAACGTCCTGACTTTC
CASSTNRAGANVLTF
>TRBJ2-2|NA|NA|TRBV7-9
TGTGCCAGCAGCTTCTCTGCCGGGGAGCTGTTTTTT
CASSFSAGELFF
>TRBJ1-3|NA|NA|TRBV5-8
TGTGCCAGCAGCACCCGAGGGGGTTTCTCTGGAAACACCATATATTTT
CASSTRGGFSGNTIYF
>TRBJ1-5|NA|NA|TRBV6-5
TGTGCCAGCAAACCGGGGGACAATCAGCCCCAGCATTTT
CASKPGDNQPQHF
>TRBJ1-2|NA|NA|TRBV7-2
TGTGCCAGCAGCTTAGCGCAGTGGGGCAGATCGAACTATGGCTACACCTTC
CASSLAQWGRSNYGYTF
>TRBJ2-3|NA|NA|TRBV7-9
TGTGCCAGCAGCCTACTAGACAGGCTAGGCACAGATACGCAGTATTTT
CASSLLDRLGTDTQYF
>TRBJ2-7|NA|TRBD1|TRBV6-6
TGTGCCAGCAGTTACTGGGACAGTTCCTACGAGCAGTACTTC
CASSYWDSSYEQYF
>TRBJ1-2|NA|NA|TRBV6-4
TGTGCCAGCAGTGACTATCGACAGCCTTATGGCTACACCTTC
CASSDYRQPYGYTF
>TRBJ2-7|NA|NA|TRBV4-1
TGCGCCAGCAGCCAAGATGGGAGTTTGAGCGTCTACGAGCAGTACTTC
CASSQDGSLSVYEQYF
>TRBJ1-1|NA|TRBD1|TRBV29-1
TGCAGCGCGGAGGGACAGCCAAACACTGAAGCTTTCTTT
CSAEGQPNTEAFF
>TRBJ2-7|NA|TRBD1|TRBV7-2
TGTGCCAGCAGCCTGGGACAGGGAGCCTACGAGCAGTACTTC
CASSLGQGAYEQYF
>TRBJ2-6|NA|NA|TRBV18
TGTGCCAGCTCCCGCCAGGGTCCCCCTGGGGCCAACGTCCTGACTTTC
CASSRQGPPGANVLTF
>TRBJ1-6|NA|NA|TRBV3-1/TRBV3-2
TGTGCCAGCAGCCAAGCGGACAGTAATTCACCCCTCCACTTT
CASSQADSNSPLHF
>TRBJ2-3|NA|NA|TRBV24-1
TGTGCCACCTCGGGTTCTCAGGATACGCAGTATTTT
CATSGSQDTQYF
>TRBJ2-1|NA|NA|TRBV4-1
TGCGCCAGCAGCCAAGATCTGAGGGTTGAGCAGTTCTTC
CASSQDLRVEQFF
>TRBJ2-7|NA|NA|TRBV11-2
TGTGCCAGCACAGGACATTTCTCCTACGAGCAGTACTTC
CASTGHFSYEQYF
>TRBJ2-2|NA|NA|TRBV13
TGTGCCAGCAGCTTAGAGGGGCTAAAAGCCGGGGAGCTGTTTTTT
CASSLEGLKAGELFF
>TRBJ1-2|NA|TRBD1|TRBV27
TGTGCCAGCAGTTGGGGACAGGGATTCGTCTATGGCTACACCTTC
CASSWGQGFVYGYTF
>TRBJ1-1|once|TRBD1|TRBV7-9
TGTGCCAGCAGCTACCCCGACAGGGGGGACACTGAAGCTTTCTTT
CASSYPDRGDTEAFF
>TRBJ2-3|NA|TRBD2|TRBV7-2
TGTGCCAGCAGCCAGACGGGGGGGCGGACAGATACGCAGTATTTT
CASSQTGGRTDTQYF
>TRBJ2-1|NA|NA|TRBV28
TGTGCCAGCAGAAGGGGACTGAATGAGCAGTTCTTC
CASRRGLNEQFF
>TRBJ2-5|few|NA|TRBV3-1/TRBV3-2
TGTGCCAGCAGCCCACCGAGGGCCTTAACAGAGACCCAGTACTTC
CASSPPRALTETQYF